This section outlines one T cell receptor (beta chain) sequence together with its context. Its antigen is not known. Built from TCR beta cDNA, the libraries had unique molecular identifiers in them. From the PCR reads, TCRdb called clonotypes with MiXCR, one entry per CDR3 protein. The top ten clones hold over 10% of a sample with about 460,000 distinct CDR3 sequences, roughly 45% of them seen once. The record originates from a study of post-analysis software for immune sequencing data. Study outcomes and limitations: Higher frequency in patients than in controls was seen for roughly five TRBV segments, with TRBV5-6, TRBV5-1 and TRBV20-1 among them.

Germline V gene lookup returns CDR1 MDHEN and CDR2 SYDVKM. The CDR3 runs to 13 residues. The clonotype was recovered from a girl aged 10 to 17 with multiple sclerosis. Material: blood. The V gene is TRBV28, the J gene TRBJ2-1; possible D gene TRBD2, 5 bases. The DNA end is more similar to TRBJ2-7, so the J call may be wrong. CDR3 loop: CASSFLREPEQYF. The CDR3 DNA follows: TGTGCCAGCAGTTTTCTGAGGGAACCCGAGCAGTACTTC.